These 14 T cell receptor gamma chains originate from one sample sequenced in a study of human gamma delta and Vdelta1 T cells. TCRdb repeated clone calling on the PCR reads with CATT. The sample consists of over 7,500 gamma-chain clones, around 45% of them appearing once. These TCRs are of unknown antigen specificity. Sequencing used Vdelta1 gamma-delta T cells from blood grown in culture (DOT cells). The receptors originated from a human donor in good health.

This clone came up a few times. This chain joins TRGV4 and TRGJ1 or TRGJ2. From germline, CDR1 is EGSTGY and CDR2 YDSYTSSV. V lost 0 bases, J lost 7 bases, and 6 bases stayed unmatched. The CDR3 is made up of 13 amino acids. CDR3 region: CATWDGIGYKKLF. Here the CDR3 DNA reads TGTGCCACCTGGGATGGGATAGGGTATAAGAAACTCTTT.

This clone was counted between two and nine times. This rearrangement joins TRGV4 to TRGJ1 or TRGJ2. Losses at the gene ends were 2 bases for V and 6 bases for J; bases not matched to a gene: 10. Germline values: CDR1 EGSTGY, CDR2 YDSYTSSV. The CDR3 extends over 14 amino acids. The CDR3 bases are TGTGCCACCTGGGATGAATTTAGGGGTTATAAGAAACTCTTT. Encoded protein: CATWDEFRGYKKLF.

In regard to this clone: With only one base between it and a far larger clone, this is likely a read error. This sample also contains other DNA sequences that code for the same CDR3. This chain links TRGV8 with TRGJP2. CDR3 length equals 13 residues. Germline CDR1 and CDR2: VENAVY and YDSYNSRV. This CDR3 is CATWDRSDWIKTF. In DNA, the CDR3 is TGTGCCACCTGGGATAGAAGTGATTGGATCAAGACGTTT.

The V and J genes are TRGV8 and TRGJP2. Per germline, CDR1 VENAVY and CDR2 YDSYNSRV. Losses at the gene ends were 3 bases for V and 8 bases for J; bases not matched to a gene: 6. There are 13 residues in the CDR3. The CDR3 loop reads CATWDVGDWIKTF. CDR3 in DNA: TGTGCCACCTGGGATGTAGGGGATTGGATCAAGACGTTT.

A word on this clone: The sample carries other DNA sequences with the same CDR3. The chain uses TRGV10 and TRGJ1 or TRGJ2. TRGV10 is an ORF; its function is uncertain. The CDR3 covers 13 residues. V shed 8 bases, J shed 0 bases, and the junction held 5 bases outside the gene matches. CDR3: CAAWDSNYYKKLF. CDR3 bases: TGTGCTGCGTGGGACTCGAATTATTATAAGAAACTCTTT.

The chain recombines TRGV3 with TRGJ1 or TRGJ2. V dropped 3 bases and J dropped 0; count of bases not matched to a gene: 8. CDR3 length: 15 amino acids. Germline loops: CDR1 VTNTFY, CDR2 YDVSTARD (reference sequence). CDR3 nucleotide sequence: TGTGCCACCTGGGACGGGGTACAGAATTATTATAAGAAACTCTTT. It yields the protein CATWDGVQNYYKKLF.

Remarks on this clone: This sequence may be a read error, since a much larger clone differs from it by one base. Other DNA sequences in this specimen translate into the identical CDR3. This chain connects TRGV4 to TRGJ1 or TRGJ2. The CDR3 covers 13 residues. The germline CDR1 and CDR2 sequences are EGSTGY and YDSYTSSV. V lost 1 base, J lost 1 base, and 1 base stayed unmatched. CDR3 sequence: CATWDGNYYKKLF. In DNA, the CDR3 is TGTGCCACCTGGGATGGAAATTATTATAAGAAACTCTTT.

This chain uses TRGV2 with TRGJ1 or TRGJ2. The CDR3 is made up of 13 amino acids. Trimming cost V 12 bases and J 3 bases; bases outside gene matches: 14. Germline values: CDR1 EGSNGY, CDR2 YDSYNSKV. The CDR3 loop reads CAARDRPYYKKLF. The CDR3, as DNA: TGTGCCGCCCGCGACCGACCTTATTATAAGAAACTCTTT.

J is TRGJP1 and V is TRGV11. TRGV11 is designated an ORF whose function remains uncertain. Unmatched junction bases numbered 6, after V lost 4 bases and J lost 1 base. The CDR3 length is 16 residues. CDR3 residues: CACWISPLTTGWFKIF. The CDR3, as DNA: TGTGCCTGCTGGATTAGCCCGCTTACCACTGGTTGGTTCAAGATATTT.

The genes are TRGV2 and TRGJ1 or TRGJ2. The germline gives CDR1 EGSNGY, CDR2 YDSYNSKV. The CDR3 sequence is 13 residues long. V shed 3 bases, J shed 6 bases, and the junction held 8 bases outside the gene matches. This CDR3 reads CATWDLGGYKKLF. The CDR3 nucleotides are TGTGCCACCTGGGACCTCGGGGGTTATAAGAAACTCTTT.

V usage is TRGV8 and J usage is TRGJ1 or TRGJ2. This CDR3 contains 15 residues. Germline V gives CDR1 VENAVY, CDR2 YDSYNSRV. The V gene end was trimmed by 5 bases and the J gene end by 10 bases; junction bases not matched to a gene: 20. The CDR3 sequence: CATWVPVARFRKKLF. The DNA for the CDR3 is TGTGCCACCTGGGTCCCTGTTGCCAGATTTCGAAAGAAACTCTTT.

Comment on this clone: Other DNA sequences in this specimen translate into the identical CDR3. The rearrangement uses TRGV4 and TRGJ1 or TRGJ2. Germline lookup yields CDR1 EGSTGY and CDR2 YDSYTSSV. This CDR3 contains 13 residues. Trimming at V came to 0 bases and at J to 5 bases, leaving 4 bases not matched to a gene. The DNA for the CDR3 is TGTGCCACCTGGGATGGGCCTAATTATAAGAAACTCTTT. Translation: CATWDGPNYKKLF.

This clone has only a few counts. The chain recombines TRGV4 with TRGJ1 or TRGJ2. Germline V gene sequence: CDR1 EGSTGY, CDR2 YDSYTSSV. V was pared by 0 bases and J by 5 bases, with 1 base of the junction left unmatched. The CDR3 length is 12 residues. The CDR3 nucleotides are TGTGCCACCTGGGATGGGGATTATAAGAAACTCTTT. Translation gives CATWDGDYKKLF.

V gene TRGV4 combines with J gene TRGJ1 or TRGJ2. The trim removed 3 bases at V and 0 bases at J, leaving 8 bases unmatched. The CDR3 runs 15 residues. The germline V gene encodes CDR1 EGSTGY and CDR2 YDSYTSSV. In nucleotides, the CDR3 is TGTGCCACCTGGGATCCTACGATGAATTATTATAAGAAACTCTTT. Its protein is CATWDPTMNYYKKLF.